Below, 26 T cell receptor beta chains from the same sample are listed, as sequenced in a study of technical replicates of blood from a handful of donors. Assay: immunoSEQ multiplex PCR; the TCRdb copy retains only in-frame clones and omits some. This sample carries about 79,000 clones, around 94% of them seen once, and the ten largest clones take under 0.3%. Source material: T cells isolated from PBMCs. These receptors came from a human donor in good health.

The CDR3 loop reads CASSEGSRGGRYEQYF. The CDR3 bases are TGTGCCAGCAGTGAGGGGTCGCGGGGGGGCAGGTACGAGCAGTACTTC. The chain joins TRBV2 to TRBJ2-7; 9 nucleotides match TRBD2. This CDR3 has 16 amino acids. Per the germline V gene, CDR1 is SNHLY and CDR2 is FYNNEI. V trimming: 3 bases; J trimming: 4 bases; junction bases outside the gene matches: 10.

CDR3 sequence (DNA): TGTGCCAGCAGTTTAGACAGCTCTAATGAAAAACTGTTTTTT. Translating it yields CASSLDSSNEKLFF. The chain combines TRBV27 with TRBJ1-4; weak D call: TRBD1 (5 bases). Germline lookup yields CDR1 MNHEY and CDR2 SMNVEV (reference sequence). V gave up 2 bases and J gave up 3 bases, with 7 bases separating them. This CDR3 spans 14 amino acids. The complete variable domain, with remaining parts taken from reference TRBV27 and TRBJ1-4, reads EAQVTQNPRYLITVTGKKLTVTCSQNMNHEYMSWYRQDPGLGLRQIYYSMNVEVTDKGDVPEGYKVSRKEKRNFPLILESPSPNQTSLYFCASSLDSSNEKLFFGSGTQLSVL.

The chain carries TRBV10-1 and TRBJ1-3, with TRBD1 as a possible D gene (5 bases). The CDR3 is made up of 17 amino acids. Trimming cost V 6 bases and J 1 base, with 19 bases left between them. Germline-derived CDR1 and CDR2 are WNHNN and SYGVQD (reference sequence). CDR3 sequence reads: CASRGGVGDSSGNTIYF. The CDR3, as DNA: TGCGCCAGCAGGGGAGGGGTTGGAGATTCGTCTGGAAACACCATATATTTT.

This chain uses TRBV4-1 with TRBJ2-1; D uncertain. Trimming stripped 0 bases from V and 7 bases from J, with 7 bases between. The length of the CDR3 is 13 residues. The germline CDR1 and CDR2 sequences are MGHRA and YSYEKL. In DNA, the CDR3 is TGCGCCAGCAGCCAAGAGGCTCCTAATGAGCAGTTCTTC. Translating it yields CASSQEAPNEQFF.

V is TRBV28 and J is TRBJ1-5, with no clear D. CDR3 length: 13 residues. V dropped 8 bases and J dropped 1 base, with 9 bases sitting between them. Looked up from germline, CDR1 is MDHEN and CDR2 is SYDVKM. Written as DNA, the CDR3 is TGTGCCAGCCAAGAGATCAGCAATCAGCCCCAGCATTTT. Encoded protein: CASQEISNQPQHF.

The chain employs TRBV6-5 and TRBJ1-3, with D hard to call. The CDR3 is 15 residues long. V dropped 2 bases and J dropped 0 bases, with 8 bases sitting between them. Germline CDR1 and CDR2: MNHEY and SVGAGI. In nucleotides, the CDR3 is TGTGCCAGCAGTTACGGCGGCCTCTCTGGAAACACCATATATTTT. Translation: CASSYGGLSGNTIYF.

V is TRBV5-1 and J is TRBJ2-7; 8 positions agree with TRBD1. The germline gives CDR1 SGHRS, CDR2 YFSETQ. With 4 bases clipped from V and 4 bases from J, the junction kept 7 bases outside the gene matches. This CDR3 has 14 residues. CDR3 amino acids: CASSPGTGPYEQYF. DNA of the CDR3: TGCGCCAGCAGCCCCGGGACAGGACCTTACGAGCAGTACTTC.

The V call is TRBV28, the J call TRBJ1-5; D ambiguous. V was clipped by 3 bases and J by 0 bases, with 12 bases between them. The CDR3 totals 16 residues. Germline V gives CDR1 MDHEN, CDR2 SYDVKM. The DNA of the CDR3 is TGTGCCAGCAGTTTTCTCGCGGGGAATAGCAATCAGCCCCAGCATTTT. Amino acids: CASSFLAGNSNQPQHF.

This chain connects TRBV27 to TRBJ2-3; possible D gene TRBD2, 5 bases. The CDR3 extends over 15 amino acids. Germline values: CDR1 MNHEY, CDR2 SMNVEV (reference sequence). The germline V and J ends were trimmed by 7 bases and 2 bases, with 16 bases remaining between them. CDR3 region: CASTLSGRVTDTQYF. The CDR3 bases are TGTGCCAGCACGTTAAGTGGGCGGGTCACAGATACGCAGTATTTT.

This chain links TRBV6-1 with TRBJ2-4, with 8 positions matching TRBD1. CDR3 length: 14 amino acids. Germline V gives CDR1 MNHNS, CDR2 SASEGT. J was trimmed by 7 bases and V by 3 bases; bases with no gene match: 5. CDR3 in DNA: TGTGCCAGCAGTGAGGGGACAGGTACTAACATTCAGTACTTC. Translated, it gives CASSEGTGTNIQYF.

V and J are TRBV6-5 and TRBJ1-1; D perhaps matches TRBD1 (5 bases). The CDR3 is made up of 16 amino acids. With 2 bases removed from V and 4 bases from J, the gap between germline ends came to 17 bases. Per germline, CDR1 MNHEY and CDR2 SVGAGI. Written as DNA, the CDR3 is TGTGCCAGCAGTTACAGTATCGGACAACCCCTCACTGAAGCTTTCTTT. Protein product: CASSYSIGQPLTEAFF.

The chain combines TRBV29-1 with TRBJ2-7; 11 nucleotides align to TRBD1. After removal of 5 bases from V and 2 bases from J, the junction contained 5 bases not matched to a gene. This CDR3 comprises 14 residues. From germline, CDR1 is SQVTM and CDR2 ANQGSEA. As DNA, the CDR3 is TGCAGCGTTAACGGACAGGGGGCTCCCTACGAGCAGTACTTC. Amino acids: CSVNGQGAPYEQYF.

The V call is TRBV5-4, the J call TRBJ2-1; 11 bases agree with TRBD2. Germline V gives CDR1 SGHNT, CDR2 YYREEE (reference sequence). The CDR3 is 18 amino acids. V lost 2 bases to trimming and J lost 0 bases; unmatched junction nucleotides: 7. The CDR3 spells CASSLPGLAASSYNEQFF. The DNA of the CDR3 is TGTGCCAGCAGCTTACCGGGACTAGCGGCAAGCTCCTACAATGAGCAGTTCTTC.

The chain links TRBV7-6 to TRBJ1-1, with D perhaps TRBD1 (5 bases). V was trimmed by 0 bases and J by 5 bases, leaving 13 bases between them. The CDR3 is 15 amino acids. Germline CDR1 is SGHVS and CDR2 is FNYEAQ. CDR3 loop: CASSLAWGDSTEAFF. The CDR3 DNA follows: TGTGCCAGCAGCTTAGCGTGGGGGGACTCAACTGAAGCTTTCTTT.

CDR3 DNA: TGTGCCAGTAGTACGGAACACGGGGGGAGCGGCTACACCTTC. Its translation is CASSTEHGGSGYTF. This chain joins TRBV19 and TRBJ1-2, with D tentatively TRBD1 (5 bases). This CDR3 is built from 14 residues. CDR1 is LNHDA, CDR2 SQIVND, per germline (reference sequence). V gave up 4 bases and J gave up 8 bases, with 17 bases separating them.

V usage is TRBV5-6 and J usage is TRBJ2-1, with a possible D match to TRBD2 (7 bases). The CDR3 covers 17 residues. Germline V gives CDR1 SGHDT, CDR2 YYEEEE. V lost 1 base to trimming and J lost 8 bases, with 22 bases between them. CDR3 coding DNA: TGTGCCAGCAGCTTGTGGGGGGGCTTCGGGGATACGTATGAGCAGTTCTTC. This sequence encodes CASSLWGGFGDTYEQFF.

The gene calls are TRBV7-6 and TRBJ2-6, with D hard to call. V lost 5 bases and J 0 bases, leaving 8 bases between the germline ends. This CDR3 is 15 amino acids long. Germline V gives CDR1 SGHVS, CDR2 FNYEAQ. CDR3 region: CASSLPTSGANVLTF. The CDR3 nucleotides read TGTGCCAGCAGCCTACCCACCTCTGGGGCCAACGTCCTGACTTTC.

This rearrangement joins TRBV6-5 to TRBJ1-2, with 7 bases lining up with TRBD1. V lost 2 bases, J lost 3 bases, and 6 bases stayed unmatched. Germline V gives CDR1 MNHEY, CDR2 SVGAGI. The CDR3 runs 15 residues. CDR3 region: CASSYRDRVDYGYTF. CDR3 coding DNA: TGTGCCAGCAGTTACCGAGACAGGGTGGACTATGGCTACACCTTC.

The genes are TRBV7-6 and TRBJ2-3; 9 nucleotides match TRBD2. The CDR3 spans 15 residues. V was clipped by 5 bases and J by 2 bases; unmatched bases: 5. From germline, CDR1 is SGHVS and CDR2 FNYEAQ. CDR3: CASSQAGGTTDTQYF. CDR3 sequence (DNA): TGTGCCAGCAGCCAAGCGGGAGGAACCACAGATACGCAGTATTTT. Using reference TRBV7-6 and TRBJ2-3 for the parts outside the CDR3, the full variable domain is GAGVSQSPRYKVTKRGQDVALRCDPISGHVSLYWYRQALGQGPEFLTYFNYEAQQDKSGLPNDRFSAERPEGSISTLTIQRTEQRDSAMYRCASSQAGGTTDTQYFGPGTRLTVL.

V usage is TRBV27 and J usage is TRBJ2-6; a weak D match, TRBD1 (6 bases). The CDR3 loop spans 16 amino acids. The germline V gene has CDR1 MNHEY and CDR2 SMNVEV (reference sequence). Trimming took off 4 bases at V and 0 bases at J, with 10 bases between the two ends. The CDR3 protein is CASSSRGSSGANVLTF. Here the CDR3 DNA reads TGTGCCAGCAGTTCGAGGGGGAGCTCTGGGGCCAACGTCCTGACTTTC. The full variable domain, its missing parts supplied by reference TRBV27 and TRBJ2-6, is EAQVTQNPRYLITVTGKKLTVTCSQNMNHEYMSWYRQDPGLGLRQIYYSMNVEVTDKGDVPEGYKVSRKEKRNFPLILESPSPNQTSLYFCASSSRGSSGANVLTFGAGSRLTVL.

This chain links TRBV7-9 with TRBJ1-1; 11 bases map to TRBD1. The CDR3 consists of 18 residues. Germline-derived CDR1 and CDR2 are SEHNR and FQNEAQ (reference sequence). The J segment lost 0 bases and the V segment lost 0 bases, leaving 6 bases of the junction unmatched. The CDR3 protein is CASSLARGQGAVNTEAFF. For the CDR3, the DNA is TGTGCCAGCAGCTTAGCGCGAGGACAGGGGGCGGTGAACACTGAAGCTTTCTTT.

This clone was seen just once. The V gene is TRBV5-4, the J gene TRBJ2-3, with 9 bases fitting TRBD2. This CDR3 is 17 amino acids long. Per the germline V gene, CDR1 is SGHNT and CDR2 is YYREEE (reference sequence). Trimming removed 6 bases from V and 2 bases from J; junction bases left unmatched: 13. CDR3 in amino acids: CASTWVSVAGDTDTQYF. The CDR3 DNA follows: TGTGCCAGCACCTGGGTGTCAGTAGCGGGAGACACAGATACGCAGTATTTT.

This clone was detected once. The chain combines TRBV5-1 with TRBJ2-4, with TRBD1 as a possible D gene (6 bases). The CDR3 is made up of 14 amino acids. Germline V CDR1 and CDR2: SGHRS, YFSETQ. The V and J ends lost 2 bases and 8 bases respectively, with 14 bases between them. The chain's CDR3 is CASSLYPQGDIQYF. CDR3 nucleotide sequence: TGCGCCAGCAGCTTATACCCACAGGGTGACATTCAGTACTTC.

This clone has a single count. J is TRBJ1-5 and V is TRBV10-1; 7 nucleotides agree with TRBD1. The CDR3 is 18 amino acids. V dropped 7 bases and J dropped 2; count of bases not matched to a gene: 17. Per the germline V gene, CDR1 is WNHNN and CDR2 is SYGVQD (reference sequence). The CDR3 sequence: CASITHSQGVGGNQPQHF. CDR3 sequence (DNA): TGCGCCAGCATTACCCATAGTCAGGGGGTTGGTGGCAATCAGCCCCAGCATTTT.

The rearrangement links TRBV5-1 to TRBJ2-5, with TRBD1 as a possible D gene (6 bases). CDR3 size: 15 residues. The germline CDR1 and CDR2 sequences are SGHRS and YFSETQ. The germline V and J ends were trimmed by 2 bases and 6 bases, with 17 bases remaining between them. CDR3 amino acids: CASSLLATGQQTQYF. The DNA of the CDR3 is TGCGCCAGCAGCTTATTGGCGACTGGACAGCAGACCCAGTACTTC.

In its sample, this clone was seen once. The CDR3, as DNA: TGCGCCAGCAGCCAAGATGGGAGGGACCTCCCTGCCCAGTACTTC. Protein sequence: CASSQDGRDLPAQYF. The J gene is TRBJ2-5, the V gene TRBV4-1; 7 bases agree with TRBD2. V shed 0 bases, J shed 9 bases, and the junction held 10 bases outside the gene matches. Looked up from germline, CDR1 is MGHRA and CDR2 is YSYEKL. This CDR3 is built from 15 residues.